This is a list of T cell receptor beta chains from one sample in a study of graft-versus-host responses after intestinal transplantation. Using immunoSEQ multiplex PCR, the repertoire was profiled, and TCRdb retains in-frame clones only, with some absent. The table lists fewer than 70,000 clones, around nine tenths of them singletons. Sample: bone marrow, taken almost 750 days after intestinal transplantation. These receptors all stem from a human patient who received an intestinal transplant, so some T cells may come from the graft donor. Both conserved end residues are part of each CDR3. The order of the fields is J gene, D gene, V gene, clone size, CDR3 DNA, CDR3 protein. The D gene is left open where the match is weak. Clone size, where shown, is once, few, many, or a class for clones that have expanded.

>TRBJ2-7|TRBD1|TRBV7-9|NA
TGTGCCAGCAGCTTTAAGTTGTCGGGACAGGGGATATCCGAGCAGTACTTC
CASSFKLSGQGISEQYF
>TRBJ1-6|NA|TRBV27|NA
TGTGCCAGCATGACGTGGCAGGGTCTTCCCCCCTATAATTCACCCCTCCACTTT
CASMTWQGLPPYNSPLHF
>TRBJ2-7|NA|TRBV6-4|NA
TGTGCCAGCAGTGTTCGATCGTTGGAGCAGTACTTC
CASSVRSLEQYF
>TRBJ2-4|NA|TRBV10-2|NA
TGCGCCAGCAGTGAGTCGTCCAAAAACATTCAGTACTTC
CASSESSKNIQYF
>TRBJ2-7|NA|TRBV29-1|NA
TGCAGCGTTGATGGGGACGCAAGCACCTACGAGCAGTACTTC
CSVDGDASTYEQYF
>TRBJ2-7|NA|TRBV7-6|NA
TGTACCAGCAGCCCAGGGGGGAACGAGCAGTACTTC
CTSSPGGNEQYF
>TRBJ1-6|TRBD1|TRBV6-6|NA
TGTGCCAGCAGTTACGCGACAGGGCTAAATTCACCCCTCCACTTT
CASSYATGLNSPLHF
>TRBJ2-5|NA|TRBV11-2|NA
TGTGCCAGCAGCCTTCCTGTCCGGGGGCAGACCCAGTACTTC
CASSLPVRGQTQYF
>TRBJ2-3|TRBD2|TRBV5-1|NA
TGCGCCAGCAGCTATGGACTAGCGAGCACAGATACGCAGTATTTT
CASSYGLASTDTQYF
>TRBJ2-7|NA|TRBV6-1|NA
TGTGCCAGCAGTGAAGCAGAAACTTCCTACGAGCAGTACTTC
CASSEAETSYEQYF
>TRBJ1-6|TRBD1|TRBV5-1|NA
TGCGCCAGCAGCTTCGGGGACAGTAATTCACCCCTCCACTTT
CASSFGDSNSPLHF
>TRBJ2-5|NA|TRBV27|NA
TGTGCCAGCAGTCCTTCCGGGGCGTACCAAGAGACCCAGTACTTC
CASSPSGAYQETQYF
>TRBJ2-4|NA|TRBV29-1|few
TGCAGCGTCGCAGGGTTCTTGCGGGTTAAGCTAGCCAAAAACATTCAGTACTTC
CSVAGFLRVKLAKNIQYF
>TRBJ2-3|TRBD2|TRBV2|NA
TGTGCCAGCAGGTTAGGACTAGCGGGAGTTTCAGATACGCAGTATTTT
CASRLGLAGVSDTQYF
>TRBJ1-1|NA|TRBV10-2|few
TGCGCCAGCAGTGATCTTGGAGAAGCTTTCTTT
CASSDLGEAFF
>TRBJ2-2|TRBD2|TRBV27|NA
TGTGCCAGCAGTTCAATATGGGGACTAGCGGGAGCTCACACCGGGGAGCTGTTTTTT
CASSSIWGLAGAHTGELFF
>TRBJ2-7|NA|TRBV11-3|NA
TGTGCCAGCAGCTTAGGTCTGACGGAGCAGTACTTC
CASSLGLTEQYF
>TRBJ2-7|NA|TRBV27|NA
TGTGCCAGCAGTTTATGGGCGAGCTCCTACGAGCAGTACTTC
CASSLWASSYEQYF
>TRBJ1-2|TRBD1|TRBV2|NA
TGTGCCAGCTCCCCCCCGGGACAGGGAATAGGGGAAAGAGGCTACACCTTC
CASSPPGQGIGERGYTF
>TRBJ2-5|NA|TRBV7-9|NA
TGTGCCAGCAGCTTCGTGATGGGCCAAGAGACCCAGTACTTC
CASSFVMGQETQYF
>TRBJ2-3|NA|TRBV5-1|few
TGCGCCAGCAGCTTGGGGATCGACAGCACAGATACGCAGTATTTT
CASSLGIDSTDTQYF
>TRBJ2-2|TRBD2|TRBV27|NA
TGTGCCAGCAGTCCAACCCGACCCCGAGGACTAGCGGGGGGCCGGAACACCGGGGAGCTGTTTTTT
CASSPTRPRGLAGGRNTGELFF
>TRBJ1-1|NA|TRBV6-5|NA
TGTGCCAGCAGAATTTCCTACAGCGGCGACACTGAAGCTTTCTTT
CASRISYSGDTEAFF
>TRBJ1-1|NA|TRBV25-1|NA
TGTGCCAGCAGTGTCTCCGCGGGGCGCACTGAAGCTTTCTTT
CASSVSAGRTEAFF
>TRBJ2-7|NA|TRBV5-4|once
TGTGCCAGCAGCTTGGAAGCGAGTCGCTACGAGCAGTACTTC
CASSLEASRYEQYF
>TRBJ2-3|TRBD2|TRBV6-6|NA
TGTGCCAGCAGCCCCGTGAGTAGCGGGAGGTATACGCAGTATTTT
CASSPVSSGRYTQYF
>TRBJ2-3|NA|TRBV5-1|NA
TGCGCCAGCAGCTTGGTGGCAGCCACCACAGATACGCAGTATTTT
CASSLVAATTDTQYF
>TRBJ2-7|NA|TRBV29-1|NA
TGCAGCGTTGAAGGGGAAAGTGGTGCCTACGAGCAGTACTTC
CSVEGESGAYEQYF
>TRBJ2-1|TRBD2|TRBV5-4|NA
TGTGCCAGCAGCCTACTGAAAAGCGGGACCTACAATGAGCAGTTCTTC
CASSLLKSGTYNEQFF
>TRBJ1-3|NA|TRBV7-9|NA
TGTGCCAGCAGCTTTGAAACGATCTCTGGAAACACCATATATTTT
CASSFETISGNTIYF
>TRBJ1-1|NA|TRBV6-5|NA
TGTGCCAGCAGTTACTCAGAACGGAGGGCTGAAGCTTTCTTT
CASSYSERRAEAFF
>TRBJ1-2|NA|TRBV11-2|NA
TGTGCCAGCAGCTTAGATAAGGGACGCCGGGGGTATGGCTACACCTTC
CASSLDKGRRGYGYTF
>TRBJ2-1|TRBD2|TRBV7-9|NA
TGTGCCAGCAGCACCCCGGGACTAGCGGAGTTCCCGGGGCAGTTCTTC
CASSTPGLAEFPGQFF
>TRBJ2-3|NA|TRBV7-6|NA
TGTGCCAGCAGCTTGGGACTCAGCACAGATACGCAGTATTTT
CASSLGLSTDTQYF
>TRBJ2-2|NA|TRBV5-4|NA
TGTGCCAGCAGCTTGACGGCCCCCGGGGAGCTGTTTTTT
CASSLTAPGELFF
>TRBJ2-1|TRBD2|TRBV7-2|NA
TGTGCCAGCAGCCGGCAGAGACTAGCGAACAACAATGAGCAGTTCTTC
CASSRQRLANNNEQFF
>TRBJ2-3|TRBD1|TRBV23-1|NA
TGCGCCAGCAGTCGGTGGGGAGGGACAGGGAGAGATACGCAGTATTTT
CASSRWGGTGRDTQYF
>TRBJ1-4|NA|TRBV6-1|NA
TGTGCCAGCAGTGATTCGGGGGTTGGTGAAAAACTGTTTTTT
CASSDSGVGEKLFF
>TRBJ1-5|NA|TRBV9|NA
TGTGCCAGCAGCAAAGGCTTCAGCAATCAGCCCCAGCATTTT
CASSKGFSNQPQHF
>TRBJ1-1|NA|TRBV19|NA
TGTGCCAGTAGTATGTTAGTTTCAGGGGAGAACACTGAAGCTTTCTTT
CASSMLVSGENTEAFF
>TRBJ2-2|TRBD2|TRBV5-1|NA
TGCGCCAGCAGCCGCGGGGGGTACACCGGGGAGCTGTTTTTT
CASSRGGYTGELFF
>TRBJ2-5|NA|TRBV5-4|once
TGTGCCAGCAGTTCAAGTACCAGTCTAACGTCCCAAGAGACCCAGTACTTC
CASSSSTSLTSQETQYF
>TRBJ2-7|NA|TRBV28|NA
TGTGCCAGCAGCCCCCGTTTGCGGGGCCTCTCCTACGAGCAGTACTTC
CASSPRLRGLSYEQYF
>TRBJ2-1|NA|TRBV5-4|NA
TGTGCCAGCAGCTTGGAGGACAGCAATGAGCAGTTCTTC
CASSLEDSNEQFF
>TRBJ2-3|NA|TRBV6-1|NA
TGTGCCAGCAGTGAAGGGTTACCGGGAGATGAGGCGCAGTATTTT
CASSEGLPGDEAQYF
>TRBJ1-1|NA|TRBV5-6|NA
TGTGCCAGCAGCTTGTCGGGGGGCACTGAAGCTTTCTTT
CASSLSGGTEAFF
>TRBJ1-1|NA|TRBV6-5|NA
TGTGCCAGCAGTTTTCTTATGAACACTGAAGCTTTCTTT
CASSFLMNTEAFF
>TRBJ2-1|TRBD2|TRBV5-5|NA
TGTGCCAGCAGCTTGGGACTAGCGGGATACAATGAGCAGTTCTTC
CASSLGLAGYNEQFF
>TRBJ2-1|NA|TRBV27|NA
TGTGCCAGTCAACACCGCCCATATCCTTACACCTACAATGAGCAGTTCTTC
CASQHRPYPYTYNEQFF
>TRBJ2-7|NA|TRBV9|NA
TGTGCCAGCAGCGTAGAGGGGTATTCCTACGAGCAGTACTTC
CASSVEGYSYEQYF
>TRBJ2-1|NA|TRBV5-6|NA
TGTGCCAGCACTCTTGGGTCCCTCGGGCAGTTCTTC
CASTLGSLGQFF
>TRBJ2-7|NA|TRBV7-3|NA
TGTGCCAGCAGCTTAACAGGCGGGGAAGCCTACGAGCAGTACTTC
CASSLTGGEAYEQYF
>TRBJ2-5|TRBD2|TRBV10-3|NA
TGTGCCATCCAAGACCACCAGCGGGAGGGCCAAGAGACCCAGTACTTC
CAIQDHQREGQETQYF
>TRBJ2-5|TRBD2|TRBV29-1|NA
TGCAGCGCCGCGGCGGGGGTCCAAGAGACCCAGTACTTC
CSAAAGVQETQYF
>TRBJ2-2|NA|TRBV6-1|NA
TGTGCCAGCAGTGCGCTCTCAGGTGCCGGGGAGCTGTTTTTT
CASSALSGAGELFF